The sample holds a few counts of the clone carrying this T cell receptor beta chain. The data belong to a study of beta chain features in type 1 diabetes. Germline V gene data show CDR1 as KGHSH and CDR2 as LQKENI. V was cut by 3 bases and J by 8 bases, with 16 bases left in between. The CDR3 covers 14 residues. Expressed TCRB transcripts were sequenced, since all the RNA that had been isolated was reverse transcribed. Method: immunoSEQ multiplex PCR; TCRdb's copy keeps in-frame clones and lacks some. The table records about 350,000 clones, roughly a fifth of them present only once. This TCR was recovered from a woman aged 18-29 years in good health. This rearrangement joins TRBV18 to TRBJ1-2; D ambiguous. Sequenced: naive CD4+ T cells from blood. The DNA of the CDR3 is TGTGCCAGCTCACCGGACTCGGCCAGCCTAGGCTACACCTTC. As protein: CASSPDSASLGYTF.